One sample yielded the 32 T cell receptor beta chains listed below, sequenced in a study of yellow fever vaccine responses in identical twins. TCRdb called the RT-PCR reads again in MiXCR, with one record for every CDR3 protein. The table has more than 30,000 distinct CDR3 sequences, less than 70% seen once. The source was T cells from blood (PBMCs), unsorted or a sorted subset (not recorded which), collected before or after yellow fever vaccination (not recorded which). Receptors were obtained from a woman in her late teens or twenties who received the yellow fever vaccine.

In nucleotides, the CDR3 is TGTGCCAGCGGCGGGACAGACAATTACGAGCAGTACGTC. Translation gives CASGGTDNYEQYV. This rearrangement joins TRBV2 to TRBJ2-7, with D possibly TRBD1 on 7 matching bases. Trimming shortened V by 8 bases and J by 4 bases, and 15 bases separated the two germline ends. Germline V gene data show CDR1 as SNHLY and CDR2 as FYNNEI. This CDR3 is 13 amino acids long.

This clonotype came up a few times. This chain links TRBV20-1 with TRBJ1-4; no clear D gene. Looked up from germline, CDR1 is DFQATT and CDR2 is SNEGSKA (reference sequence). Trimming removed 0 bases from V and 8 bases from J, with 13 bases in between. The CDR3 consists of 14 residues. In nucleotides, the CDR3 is TGCAGTGCTAGAGATTTAACGGGCGGGGAAAAACTGTTTTTT. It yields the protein CSARDLTGGEKLFF.

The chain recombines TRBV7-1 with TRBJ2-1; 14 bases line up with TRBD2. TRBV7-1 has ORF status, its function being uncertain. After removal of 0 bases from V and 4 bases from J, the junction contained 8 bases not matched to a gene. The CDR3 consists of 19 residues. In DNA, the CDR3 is TGTGCCAGCAGCTCAGCCGGGACTAGCGGGAGCGAACCATACAATGAGCAGTTCTTC. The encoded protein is CASSSAGTSGSEPYNEQFF.

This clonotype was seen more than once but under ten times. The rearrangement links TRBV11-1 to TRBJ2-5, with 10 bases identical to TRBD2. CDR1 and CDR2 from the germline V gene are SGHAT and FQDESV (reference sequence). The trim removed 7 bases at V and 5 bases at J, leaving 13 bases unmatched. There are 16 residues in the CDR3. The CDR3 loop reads CASTSNGLAGDETQYF. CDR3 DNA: TGTGCCAGCACCTCCAACGGTCTAGCGGGAGACGAGACCCAGTACTTC.

The CDR3 sequence is CATSGQGPLISTEAFF. The CDR3 DNA sequence: TGTGCCACCTCAGGACAGGGGCCCTTGATTAGCACTGAAGCTTTCTTT. V usage is TRBV10-3 and J usage is TRBJ1-1; 9 positions match TRBD1. Germline V gene sequence: CDR1 ENHRY, CDR2 SYGVKD. Trimming removed 10 bases from V and 4 bases from J; junction bases left unmatched: 16. This CDR3 is 16 amino acids long.

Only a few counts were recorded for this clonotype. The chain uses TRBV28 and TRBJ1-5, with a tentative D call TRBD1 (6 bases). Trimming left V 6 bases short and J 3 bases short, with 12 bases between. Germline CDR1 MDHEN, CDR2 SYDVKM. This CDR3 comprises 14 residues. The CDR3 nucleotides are TGTGCCAGCAGCCTGGACAGCATCAATCAGCCCCAGCATTTT. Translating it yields CASSLDSINQPQHF.

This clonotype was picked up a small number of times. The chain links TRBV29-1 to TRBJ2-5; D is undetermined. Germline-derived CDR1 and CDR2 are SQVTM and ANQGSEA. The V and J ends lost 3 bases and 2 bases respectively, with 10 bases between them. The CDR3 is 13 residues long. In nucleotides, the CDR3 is TGCAGCGTTGAGTACGGAATACAAGAGACCCAGTACTTC. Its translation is CSVEYGIQETQYF. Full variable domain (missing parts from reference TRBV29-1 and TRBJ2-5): SAVISQKPSRDICQRGTSLTIQCQVDSQVTMMFWYRQQPGQSLTLIATANQGSEATYESGFVIDKFPISRPNLTFSTLTVSNMSPEDSSIYLCSVEYGIQETQYFGPGTRLLVL.

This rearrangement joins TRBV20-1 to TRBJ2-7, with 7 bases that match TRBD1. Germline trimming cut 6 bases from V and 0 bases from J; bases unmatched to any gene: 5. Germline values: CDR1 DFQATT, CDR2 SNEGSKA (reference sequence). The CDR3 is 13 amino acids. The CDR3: CSAHSGGSYEQYV. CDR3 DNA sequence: TGCAGTGCGCACTCAGGGGGCTCCTACGAGCAGTACGTC.

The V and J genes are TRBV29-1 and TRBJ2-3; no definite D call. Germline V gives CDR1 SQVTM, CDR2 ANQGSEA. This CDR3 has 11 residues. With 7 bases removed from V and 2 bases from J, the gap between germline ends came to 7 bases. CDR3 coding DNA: TGCAGCGCTGTGCCCACAGATACGCAGTATTTT. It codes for CSAVPTDTQYF.

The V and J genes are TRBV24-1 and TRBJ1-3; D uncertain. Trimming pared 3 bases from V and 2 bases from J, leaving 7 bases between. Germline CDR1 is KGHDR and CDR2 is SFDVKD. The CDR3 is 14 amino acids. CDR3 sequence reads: CATSDRQAGNTIYF. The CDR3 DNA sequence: TGTGCCACCAGTGATCGGCAAGCTGGAAACACCATATATTTT.

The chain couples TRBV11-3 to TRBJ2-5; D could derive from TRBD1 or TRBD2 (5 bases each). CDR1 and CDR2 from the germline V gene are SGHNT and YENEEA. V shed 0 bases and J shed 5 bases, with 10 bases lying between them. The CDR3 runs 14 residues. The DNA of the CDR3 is TGTGCCAGCAGCTTAGATCGAGGGGCGGAGACCCAGTACTTC. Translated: CASSLDRGAETQYF.

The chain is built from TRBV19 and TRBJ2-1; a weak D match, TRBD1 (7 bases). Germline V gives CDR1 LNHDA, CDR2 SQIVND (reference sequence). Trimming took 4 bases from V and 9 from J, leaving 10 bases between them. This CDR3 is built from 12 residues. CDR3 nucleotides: TGTGCCAGTAGTACCCAGGGGGGTGAGCAGTTCTTC. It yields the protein CASSTQGGEQFF. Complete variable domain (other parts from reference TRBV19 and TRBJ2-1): DGGITQSPKYLFRKEGQNVTLSCEQNLNHDAMYWYRQDPGQGLRLIYYSQIVNDFQKGDIAEGYSVSREKKESFPLTVTSAQKNPTAFYLCASSTQGGEQFFGPGTRLTVL.

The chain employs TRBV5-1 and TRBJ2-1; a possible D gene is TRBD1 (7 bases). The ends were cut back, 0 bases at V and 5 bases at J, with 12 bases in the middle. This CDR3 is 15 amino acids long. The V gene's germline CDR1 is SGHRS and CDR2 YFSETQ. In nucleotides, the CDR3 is TGCGCCAGCAGCTTGGGCGGGACAGCCAACAATGAGCAGTTCTTC. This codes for CASSLGGTANNEQFF.

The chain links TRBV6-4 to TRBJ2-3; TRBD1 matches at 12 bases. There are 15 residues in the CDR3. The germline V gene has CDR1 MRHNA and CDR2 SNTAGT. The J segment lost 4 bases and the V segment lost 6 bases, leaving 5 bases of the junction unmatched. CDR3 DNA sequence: TGTGCCAGCAGCACCGGGACAGGGGGCCCAGATACGCAGTATTTT. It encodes CASSTGTGGPDTQYF.

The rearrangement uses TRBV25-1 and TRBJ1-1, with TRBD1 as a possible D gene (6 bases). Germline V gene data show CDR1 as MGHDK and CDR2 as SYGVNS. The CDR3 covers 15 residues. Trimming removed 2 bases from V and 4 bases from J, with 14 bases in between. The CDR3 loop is CASSEAFVGATEAFF. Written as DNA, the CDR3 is TGTGCCAGCAGTGAAGCTTTTGTGGGGGCCACTGAAGCTTTCTTT. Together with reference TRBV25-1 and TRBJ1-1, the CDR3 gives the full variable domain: EADIYQTPRYLVIGTGKKITLECSQTMGHDKMYWYQQDPGMELHLIHYSYGVNSTEKGDLSSESTVSRIRTEHFPLTLESARPSHTSQYLCASSEAFVGATEAFFGQGTRLTVV.

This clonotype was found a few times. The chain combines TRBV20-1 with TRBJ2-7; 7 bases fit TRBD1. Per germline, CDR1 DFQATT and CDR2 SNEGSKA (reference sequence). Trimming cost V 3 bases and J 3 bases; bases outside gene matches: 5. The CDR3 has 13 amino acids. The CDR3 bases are TGCAGTGCTAGGGGCGACAGGGACTACGAGCAGTACGTC. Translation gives CSARGDRDYEQYV.

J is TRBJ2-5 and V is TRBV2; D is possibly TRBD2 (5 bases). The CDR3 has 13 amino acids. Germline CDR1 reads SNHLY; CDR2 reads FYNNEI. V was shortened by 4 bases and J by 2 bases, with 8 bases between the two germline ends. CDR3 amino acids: CASSVRDQETQYF. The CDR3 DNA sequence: TGTGCCAGCAGTGTGAGGGATCAAGAGACCCAGTACTTC.

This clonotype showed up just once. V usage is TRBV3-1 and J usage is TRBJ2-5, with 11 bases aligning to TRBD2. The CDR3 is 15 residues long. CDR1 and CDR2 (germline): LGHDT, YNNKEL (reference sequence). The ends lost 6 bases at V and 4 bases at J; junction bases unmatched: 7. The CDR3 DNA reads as TGTGCCAGCAGAAATAGCGGGGGGGCCGTAGAGACCCAGTACTTC. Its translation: CASRNSGGAVETQYF.

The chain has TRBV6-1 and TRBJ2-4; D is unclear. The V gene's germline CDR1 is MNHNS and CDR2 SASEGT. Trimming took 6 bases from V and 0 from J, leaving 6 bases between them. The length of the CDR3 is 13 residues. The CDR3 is CASSLVAKNIQYF. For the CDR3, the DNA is TGTGCCAGCAGCCTAGTAGCCAAAAACATTCAGTACTTC.

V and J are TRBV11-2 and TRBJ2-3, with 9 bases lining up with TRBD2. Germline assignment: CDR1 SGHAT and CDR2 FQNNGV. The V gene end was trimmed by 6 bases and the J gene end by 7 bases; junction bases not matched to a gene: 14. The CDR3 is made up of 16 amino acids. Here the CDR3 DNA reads TGTGCCAGCAGGACCCATGCGGGGGGGTTATACTATACGCAGTATTTT. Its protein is CASRTHAGGLYYTQYF.

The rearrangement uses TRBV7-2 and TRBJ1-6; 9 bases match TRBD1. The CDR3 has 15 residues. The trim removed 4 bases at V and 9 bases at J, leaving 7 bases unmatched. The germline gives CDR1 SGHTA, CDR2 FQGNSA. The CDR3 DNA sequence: TGTGCCAGCAGCTCATGGGGACAGGGTGGTTCACCCCTCCACTTT. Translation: CASSSWGQGGSPLHF.

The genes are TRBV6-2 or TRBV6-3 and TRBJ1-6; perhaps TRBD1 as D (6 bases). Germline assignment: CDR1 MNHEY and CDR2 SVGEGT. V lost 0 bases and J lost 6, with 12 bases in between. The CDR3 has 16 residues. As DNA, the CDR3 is TGTGCCAGCAGTTACTCGAGGGGCAGGGGTAATTCACCCCTCCACTTT. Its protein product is CASSYSRGRGNSPLHF.

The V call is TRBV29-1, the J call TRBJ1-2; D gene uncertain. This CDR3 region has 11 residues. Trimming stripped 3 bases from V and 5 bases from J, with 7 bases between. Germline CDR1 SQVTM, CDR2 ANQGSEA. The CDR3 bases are TGCAGCGTTGATCGAGGTTATGGCTACACCTTC. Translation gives CSVDRGYGYTF.

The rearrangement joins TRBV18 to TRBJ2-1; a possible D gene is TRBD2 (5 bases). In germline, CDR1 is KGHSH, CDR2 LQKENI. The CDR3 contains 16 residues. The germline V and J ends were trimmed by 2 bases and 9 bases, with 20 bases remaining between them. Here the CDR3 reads CASSPFIGLADGEQFF. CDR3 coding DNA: TGTGCCAGCTCACCATTTATCGGACTCGCGGATGGTGAGCAGTTCTTC.

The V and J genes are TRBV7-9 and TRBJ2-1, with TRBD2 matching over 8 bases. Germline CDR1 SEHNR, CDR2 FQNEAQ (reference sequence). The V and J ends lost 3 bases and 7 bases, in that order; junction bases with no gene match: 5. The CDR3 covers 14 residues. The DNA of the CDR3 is TGTGCCAGCAGCTTCAGCGGGAGTAGTAATGAGCAGTTCTTC. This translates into CASSFSGSSNEQFF. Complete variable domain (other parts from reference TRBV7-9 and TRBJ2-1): DTGVSQNPRHKITKRGQNVTFRCDPISEHNRLYWYRQTLGQGPEFLTYFQNEAQLEKSRLLSDRFSAERPKGSFSTLEIQRTEQGDSAMYLCASSFSGSSNEQFFGPGTRLTVL.

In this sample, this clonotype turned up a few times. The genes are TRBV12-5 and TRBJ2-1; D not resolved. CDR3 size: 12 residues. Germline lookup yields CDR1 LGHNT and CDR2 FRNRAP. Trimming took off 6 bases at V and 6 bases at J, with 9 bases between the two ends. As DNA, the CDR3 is TGTGCTAGTGGCAGGACGGGCAATGAGCAGTTCTTC. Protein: CASGRTGNEQFF.

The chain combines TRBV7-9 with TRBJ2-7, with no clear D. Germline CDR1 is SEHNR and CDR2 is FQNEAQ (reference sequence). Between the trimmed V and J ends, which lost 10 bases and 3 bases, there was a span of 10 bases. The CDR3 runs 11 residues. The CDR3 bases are TGTGCCACCCTCTTAAACTACGAGCAGTACTTC. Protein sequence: CATLLNYEQYF.

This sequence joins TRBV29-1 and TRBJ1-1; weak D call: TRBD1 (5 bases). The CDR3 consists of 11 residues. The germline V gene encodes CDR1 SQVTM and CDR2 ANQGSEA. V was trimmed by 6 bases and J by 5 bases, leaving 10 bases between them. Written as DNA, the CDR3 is TGCAGCGTCAGGGCGGGGACTGAAGCTTTCTTT. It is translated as CSVRAGTEAFF. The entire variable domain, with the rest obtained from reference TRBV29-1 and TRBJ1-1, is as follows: SAVISQKPSRDICQRGTSLTIQCQVDSQVTMMFWYRQQPGQSLTLIATANQGSEATYESGFVIDKFPISRPNLTFSTLTVSNMSPEDSSIYLCSVRAGTEAFFGQGTRLTVV.

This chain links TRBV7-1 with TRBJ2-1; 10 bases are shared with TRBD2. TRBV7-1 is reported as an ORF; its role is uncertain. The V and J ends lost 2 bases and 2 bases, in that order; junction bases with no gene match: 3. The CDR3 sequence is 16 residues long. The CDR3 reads CASSSRTSGAYNEQFF. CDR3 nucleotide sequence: TGTGCCAGCAGCTCACGGACTAGCGGAGCCTACAATGAGCAGTTCTTC.

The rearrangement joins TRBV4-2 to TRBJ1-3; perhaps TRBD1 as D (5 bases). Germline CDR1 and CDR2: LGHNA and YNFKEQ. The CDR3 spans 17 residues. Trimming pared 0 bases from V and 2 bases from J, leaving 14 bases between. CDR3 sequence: CASSQEAGRGAGNTIYF. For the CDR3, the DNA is TGTGCCAGCAGCCAAGAAGCGGGACGGGGTGCTGGAAACACCATATATTTT.

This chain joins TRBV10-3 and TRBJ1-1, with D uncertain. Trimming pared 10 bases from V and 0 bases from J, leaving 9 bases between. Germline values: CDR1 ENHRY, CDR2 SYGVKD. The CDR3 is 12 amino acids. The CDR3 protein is CATSTLNTEAFF. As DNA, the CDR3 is TGTGCCACGTCGACACTGAACACTGAAGCTTTCTTT.

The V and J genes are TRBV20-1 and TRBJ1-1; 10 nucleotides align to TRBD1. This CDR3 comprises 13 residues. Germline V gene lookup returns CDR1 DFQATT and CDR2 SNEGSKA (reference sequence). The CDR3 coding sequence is TGCGGTTCTTTTCCGGGACAGGGGATCCGAGCTTTCTTT. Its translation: CGSFPGQGIRAFF.